This T cell receptor beta chain derives from a study of T cell responses to AZD1222 COVID-19 vaccine. Study results and limitations: Following two doses of AZD1222, Spike-specific TCR breadth and depth rose. Baseline testing showed seropositivity in only six or seven AZD1222 recipients. In a largely white British group with more females than males, clonal diversity was possibly underestimated. No day 14 peak samples; only post-peak repertoires were characterized.

Germline-derived CDR1 and CDR2 are WNHNN and SYGVQD (reference sequence). V was clipped by 8 bases and J by 1 base, with 9 bases between them. This CDR3 is built from 12 residues. TCRdb's table, derived via immunoSEQ multiplex PCR, lists solely in-frame clones and lacks some. Found here are just under 150,000 clones, 70% to 90% of them singletons; the top ten hold around 5.1%. In its sample, this clone was seen once. What it recognizes is unknown. The starting material was peripheral blood, obtained 28 days after the second AZD1222 dose. The J gene is TRBJ2-7, the V gene TRBV10-1; possibly TRBD1 for D (6 bases). The origin of this receptor is an adult who received the AZD1222 COVID-19 vaccine. CDR3 coding DNA: TGCGCCAGCTCCAGGGGTTCCTACGAGCAGTACTTC. Amino acid sequence: CASSRGSYEQYF.